These 26 T cell receptor beta chains came from one sample sequenced in a study of CD8 T cells in ankylosing spondylitis. TCRdb reprocessed the 5' RACE reads with MiXCR, giving one entry per CDR3 protein. There are some 120,000 distinct CDR3 sequences in the sample; about 6.4% occur only once, and approximately 12% lies in the top ten. Sequencing was done on a sample of blood, either unsorted or a sorted T cell fraction (not recorded which). Receptors were obtained from a male donor with ankylosing spondylitis or in good health (not recorded which).

This clonotype was detected ten times or more. The V gene is TRBV30, the J gene TRBJ2-5; D unresolved. Germline CDR1 reads GTSNPN; CDR2 reads SVGIG (reference sequence). V was pared by 3 bases and J by 2 bases, with 4 bases between. The length of the CDR3 is 11 residues. This chain's CDR3 is CAWSVQETQYF. The CDR3 DNA reads as TGTGCCTGGAGCGTGCAAGAGACCCAGTACTTC.

This clonotype was counted at least ten times. The V and J genes are TRBV6-5 and TRBJ1-4; D gene uncertain. The length of the CDR3 is 15 residues. V was shortened by 6 bases and J by 0 bases, with 11 bases between the two germline ends. Germline CDR1 and CDR2: MNHEY and SVGAGI. The chain's CDR3 is CASSYTGATNEKLFF. DNA for the CDR3: TGTGCCAGCAGCTACACGGGTGCAACTAATGAAAAACTGTTTTTT.

This clonotype was seen ten or more times. Written as DNA, the CDR3 is TGTGCCTGGAGTGCCCCTGGACTCCACGGCGGGGAGCTGTTTTTT. This translates into CAWSAPGLHGGELFF. The chain joins TRBV30 to TRBJ2-2; D may be TRBD2 (5 bases). Germline values: CDR1 GTSNPN, CDR2 SVGIG (reference sequence). V was cut by 1 base and J by 7 bases, with 16 bases left in between. CDR3 length: 15 amino acids.

In its sample, this clonotype was seen many times. V and J are TRBV28 and TRBJ1-2; D gene unclear. The CDR3 sequence is 13 residues long. Germline V lookup: CDR1 MDHEN, CDR2 SYDVKM. V dropped 5 bases and J dropped 0 bases, with 7 bases sitting between them. Here the CDR3 DNA reads TGTGCCAGCAGTACAGAAGCTAACTATGGCTACACCTTC. Residues: CASSTEANYGYTF.

There are many counts of this clonotype. The chain is built from TRBV20-1 and TRBJ2-5; TRBD2 might be the D (6 bases). The CDR3 runs to 14 residues. Trimming cost V 6 bases and J 2 bases, with 16 bases left between them. Germline lookup yields CDR1 DFQATT and CDR2 SNEGSKA (reference sequence). The CDR3 DNA reads as TGCAGTGCGGCCTCTTGGAGGGGACAAGAGACCCAGTACTTC. This sequence encodes CSAASWRGQETQYF.

Many counts were recorded for this clonotype. The V and J genes are TRBV9 and TRBJ2-1, with no clear D. CDR1 is SGDLS, CDR2 YYNGEE, per germline. V was pared by 3 bases and J by 6 bases, with 7 bases between. The CDR3 covers 12 residues. The CDR3 region is CASSDPINEQFF. CDR3 bases: TGTGCCAGCAGCGACCCAATCAATGAGCAGTTCTTC.

This clonotype was seen repeatedly, ten times or more. The chain combines TRBV20-1 with TRBJ2-3; tentative D call: TRBD2 (6 bases). The CDR3 length is 15 residues. Germline CDR1 reads DFQATT; CDR2 reads SNEGSKA (reference sequence). V was shortened by 3 bases and J by 2 bases, with 15 bases between the two germline ends. The CDR3 region is CSASESSDFTDTQYF. In DNA, the CDR3 is TGCAGTGCTAGCGAATCTAGCGATTTCACAGATACGCAGTATTTT.

This clonotype was seen repeatedly, ten times or more. The rearrangement uses TRBV10-3 and TRBJ2-7; D may be TRBD2 (7 bases). The CDR3 extends over 14 amino acids. Per germline, CDR1 ENHRY and CDR2 SYGVKD. Trimming cost V 4 bases and J 2 bases, with 12 bases left between them. In DNA form, the CDR3 reads TGTGCCATCAGTGGCGGGGGCGAAACCTACGAGCAGTACTTC. Translating it yields CAISGGGETYEQYF.

This clonotype occurred many times. This chain joins TRBV28 and TRBJ2-1; D possibly corresponds to TRBD1 (6 bases). The CDR3 has 16 amino acids. Germline V gene data show CDR1 as MDHEN and CDR2 as SYDVKM. Trimming pared 5 bases from V and 10 bases from J, leaving 24 bases between. CDR3 sequence (DNA): TGTGCCAGCAGTCCCGCCGCCGGGACATCGCTACTGGAGCAGTTCTTC. This codes for CASSPAAGTSLLEQFF.

This clonotype was counted many times. This rearrangement joins TRBV2 to TRBJ2-2; D may be TRBD1 (6 bases). The CDR3 is 15 amino acids. V lost 4 bases and J 1 base, leaving 10 bases between the germline ends. CDR1 is SNHLY and CDR2 is FYNNEI in the germline V gene. The CDR3 sequence: CASSGGTKNTGELFF. For the CDR3, the DNA is TGTGCCAGCAGTGGTGGGACAAAGAACACCGGGGAGCTGTTTTTT.

The chain employs TRBV10-3 and TRBJ2-7; D not resolved. Trimming stripped 3 bases from V and 8 bases from J, with 11 bases between. The CDR3 covers 12 residues. Germline-derived CDR1 and CDR2 are ENHRY and SYGVKD. CDR3 sequence (DNA): TGTGCCATCAGTGAATCGTCCCTCCAGCAGTACTTC. Its protein product is CAISESSLQQYF.

This clonotype was observed at least ten times. This chain links TRBV5-1 with TRBJ2-1; D call uncertain. CDR3 length: 15 residues. CDR1 is SGHRS and CDR2 is YFSETQ in the germline V gene. The ends were cut back, 1 base at V and 7 bases at J, with 15 bases in the middle. The DNA of the CDR3 is TGCGCCAGCAGCTTGAGCAGGTCCTTAGGGAATGAGCAGTTCTTC. Protein: CASSLSRSLGNEQFF.

There are many counts of this clonotype. The chain couples TRBV5-5 to TRBJ1-1, with D perhaps TRBD1 (5 bases). Germline-derived CDR1 and CDR2 are SGHKS and YYEKEE (reference sequence). The CDR3 length is 14 residues. V lost 4 bases to trimming and J lost 4 bases, with 14 bases between them. CDR3 loop: CASSRGGAPTEAFF. DNA of the CDR3: TGTGCCAGCAGCCGAGGCGGGGCACCCACTGAAGCTTTCTTT.

The table lists this clonotype with many counts. The chain's CDR3 is CASSYGQRNYGYTF. CDR3 in DNA: TGTGCCAGCAGCTACGGACAGCGCAACTATGGCTACACCTTC. The rearrangement joins TRBV7-2 to TRBJ1-2; maybe TRBD1 (6 bases). Trimming pared 4 bases from V and 2 bases from J, leaving 11 bases between. The CDR3 extends over 14 amino acids. Germline V CDR1 and CDR2: SGHTA, FQGNSA.

For this clonotype: This may be a read error: a much more frequent sequence differs by one nucleotide. The chain combines TRBV2 with TRBJ2-7; D is unresolved. Trimming took off 3 bases at V and 5 bases at J, with 2 bases between the two ends. This CDR3 is 10 amino acids long. CDR1 and CDR2 (germline): SNHLY, FYNNEI. The CDR3 is CASSDHEQYF. The CDR3 DNA sequence: TGTGCCAGCAGTGACCACGAGCAGTACTTC.

In its sample, this clonotype was seen many times. The chain combines TRBV7-9 with TRBJ2-7; possible D gene TRBD2, 5 bases. CDR1 is SEHNR, CDR2 FQNEAQ, per germline (reference sequence). The CDR3 consists of 11 residues. V was cut by 5 bases and J by 4 bases, with 6 bases left in between. The DNA of the CDR3 is TGTGCCAGCAGCCGAGGGTACGAGCAGTACTTC. It yields the protein CASSRGYEQYF.

This clonotype was seen ten or more times. This chain connects TRBV7-9 to TRBJ2-2, with D perhaps matching TRBD2 (6 bases). Germline V gene data show CDR1 as SEHNR and CDR2 as FQNEAQ (reference sequence). The CDR3 length is 16 residues. The V gene lost 5 bases and the J gene lost 4 bases, with 17 bases spanning the gap. CDR3 nucleotides: TGTGCCAGCAGCCATACATTAGCGGACTTCACCGGGGAGCTGTTTTTT. It specifies CASSHTLADFTGELFF.

This clonotype was detected many times. The chain employs TRBV7-9 and TRBJ1-2; D not certain. The CDR3 has 15 amino acids. V lost 1 base, J lost 8 bases, and 17 bases lay in between. CDR1 is SEHNR, CDR2 FQNEAQ, per germline (reference sequence). The CDR3 loop is CASSLEPGPPGGYTF. DNA of the CDR3: TGTGCCAGCAGCTTAGAACCCGGGCCCCCAGGAGGCTACACCTTC.

In its sample, this clonotype was seen many times. The chain uses TRBV18 and TRBJ1-1, with 7 bases fitting TRBD1. The CDR3 loop spans 17 amino acids. The germline V gene encodes CDR1 KGHSH and CDR2 LQKENI. The V gene end was trimmed by 0 bases and the J gene end by 0 bases; junction bases not matched to a gene: 7. Here the CDR3 DNA reads TGTGCCAGCTCACCACCTCGAACAGGGGTCCTGAACACTGAAGCTTTCTTT. Amino acids: CASSPPRTGVLNTEAFF.

The sample holds a few counts of this clonotype. V gene TRBV12-3 or TRBV12-4 combines with J gene TRBJ1-6; no firm D call. The V and J ends lost 3 bases and 3 bases respectively, with 18 bases between them. The CDR3 totals 18 residues. The CDR3 loop reads CASSFSALLGNYNSPLHF. The CDR3 bases are TGTGCCAGCAGTTTTTCGGCCCTACTAGGGAACTATAATTCACCCCTCCACTTT.

To note about this clonotype: Being one base from a much bigger clone, this may be a read error. The chain employs TRBV29-1 and TRBJ2-7; 13 bases align to TRBD2. V gave up 4 bases and J gave up 6 bases; unmatched junction bases: 6. Germline CDR1 and CDR2: SQVTM and ANQGSEA. This CDR3 spans 14 amino acids. In DNA, the CDR3 is TGCAGCGTTGCTAGGACTAGCGGGAGTTCCGAGCAGTACTTC. Translating it yields CSVARTSGSSEQYF.

This clonotype has ten or more counts. The chain joins TRBV5-1 to TRBJ1-5; D unclear. The CDR3 is 15 residues long. V was trimmed by 0 bases and J by 4 bases, leaving 11 bases between them. CDR1 and CDR2 (germline): SGHRS, YFSETQ. The CDR3 sequence: CASSLEAGGNQPQHF. In nucleotides, the CDR3 is TGCGCCAGCAGCTTGGAAGCAGGAGGGAATCAGCCCCAGCATTTT.

This chain uses TRBV18 with TRBJ2-6; D uncertain. The germline V and J ends were trimmed by 6 bases and 0 bases, with 12 bases remaining between them. This CDR3 spans 16 amino acids. Germline V gene lookup returns CDR1 KGHSH and CDR2 LQKENI. CDR3 DNA sequence: TGTGCCAGCTCCCTCTACCCGGCCTCTGGGGCCAACGTCCTGACTTTC. It is translated as CASSLYPASGANVLTF. The variable domain in full, with the rest retrieved from reference TRBV18 and TRBJ2-6, is NAGVMQNPRHLVRRRGQEARLRCSPMKGHSHVYWYRQLPEEGLKFMVYLQKENIIDESGMPKERFSAEFPKEGPSILRIQQVVRGDSAAYFCASSLYPASGANVLTFGAGSRLTVL.

This clonotype was recorded a few times. The chain uses TRBV5-1 and TRBJ1-2; D might be TRBD1 (6 bases). Per the germline V gene, CDR1 is SGHRS and CDR2 is YFSETQ. The CDR3 is made up of 17 amino acids. V was cut by 4 bases and J by 5 bases, with 24 bases left in between. DNA of the CDR3: TGCGCCAGCAGCCCGGGATCCAGGGGCAGCCTCACTTATGGCTACACCTTC. It specifies CASSPGSRGSLTYGYTF.

This clonotype occurred many times. As DNA, the CDR3 is TGTGCCAGCAGTTACTCCTCCTATGACAGGTCTGGCTCCTACGAGCAGTACTTC. It specifies CASSYSSYDRSGSYEQYF. J is TRBJ2-7 and V is TRBV6-2 or TRBV6-3; D possibly corresponds to TRBD1 (6 bases). CDR1 and CDR2 (germline): MNHEY, SVGEGT. This CDR3 region has 18 residues. V lost 0 bases and J lost 0, with 18 bases in between.

The sample holds many counts of this clonotype. This sequence joins TRBV5-1 and TRBJ2-2; 9 bases align to TRBD1. CDR3 size: 15 residues. J was trimmed by 4 bases and V by 4 bases; bases with no gene match: 5. Germline CDR1 and CDR2: SGHRS and YFSETQ. In DNA form, the CDR3 reads TGCGCCAGCAGCCCAGGGACAGGGAGCACCGGGGAGCTGTTTTTT. This translates into CASSPGTGSTGELFF.